Described below is a single T cell receptor beta chain sequence and its context. This sample is part of a study of blood T cell repertoires in COVID-19. CDR1 is SGHAT and CDR2 is FQDESV in the germline V gene (reference sequence). V gave up 4 bases and J gave up 4 bases; unmatched junction bases: 6. This CDR3 has 15 amino acids. Original data processing: How many nucleated cells were present was estimated from reference gene primer amplification. The assay was immunoSEQ multiplex PCR, and TCRdb's table has in-frame clones only and misses some. V and J calls plus clone size are reproduced from that table; the DNA served to infer D and trimming. This sample has some 100,000 clones; about 74% occur once, and the top ten carry around 6.6%.

The J gene is TRBJ1-2, the V gene TRBV11-1; TRBD1 matches 10 bases. This receptor was identified in a man in his 70s with acute or convalescent COVID-19. Sequencing input: peripheral blood. The CDR3 sequence is CASSSGQGIFYGYTF. The CDR3 region has the DNA TGTGCCAGCAGCTCGGGACAGGGGATATTCTATGGCTACACCTTC. Complete variable domain (other parts from reference TRBV11-1 and TRBJ1-2): EAEVAQSPRYKITEKSQAVAFWCDPISGHATLYWYRQILGQGPELLVQFQDESVVDDSQLPKDRFSAERLKGVDSTLKIQPAELGDSAMYLCASSSGQGIFYGYTFGSGTRLTVV.